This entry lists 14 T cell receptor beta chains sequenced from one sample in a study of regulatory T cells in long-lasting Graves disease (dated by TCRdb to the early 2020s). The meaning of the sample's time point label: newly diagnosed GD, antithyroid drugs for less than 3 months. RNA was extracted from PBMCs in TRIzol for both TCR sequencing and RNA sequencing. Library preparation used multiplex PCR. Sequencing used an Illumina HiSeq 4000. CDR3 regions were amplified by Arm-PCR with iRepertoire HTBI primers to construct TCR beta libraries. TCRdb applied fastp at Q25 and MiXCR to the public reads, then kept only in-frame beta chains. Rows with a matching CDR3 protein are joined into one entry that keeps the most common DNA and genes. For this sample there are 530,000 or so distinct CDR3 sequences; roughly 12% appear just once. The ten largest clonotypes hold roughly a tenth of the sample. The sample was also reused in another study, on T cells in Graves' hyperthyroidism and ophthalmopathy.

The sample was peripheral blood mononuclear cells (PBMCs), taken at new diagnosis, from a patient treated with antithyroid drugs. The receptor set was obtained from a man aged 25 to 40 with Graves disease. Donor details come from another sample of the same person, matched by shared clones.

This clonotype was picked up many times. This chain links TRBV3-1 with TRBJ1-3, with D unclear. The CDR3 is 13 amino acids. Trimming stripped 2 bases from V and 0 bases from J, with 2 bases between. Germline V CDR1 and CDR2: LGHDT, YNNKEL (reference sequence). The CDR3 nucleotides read TGTGCCAGCAGCCAAAACTCTGGAAACACCATATATTTT. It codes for CASSQNSGNTIYF.

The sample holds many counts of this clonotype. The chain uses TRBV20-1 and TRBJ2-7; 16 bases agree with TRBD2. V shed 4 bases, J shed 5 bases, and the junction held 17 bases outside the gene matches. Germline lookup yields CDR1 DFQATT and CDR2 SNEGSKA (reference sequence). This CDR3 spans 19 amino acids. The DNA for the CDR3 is TGCAGTGCTACCCAACCGGGACTAGCGGGAGGGCCGACACTCCACGAGCAGTACTTC. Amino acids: CSATQPGLAGGPTLHEQYF.

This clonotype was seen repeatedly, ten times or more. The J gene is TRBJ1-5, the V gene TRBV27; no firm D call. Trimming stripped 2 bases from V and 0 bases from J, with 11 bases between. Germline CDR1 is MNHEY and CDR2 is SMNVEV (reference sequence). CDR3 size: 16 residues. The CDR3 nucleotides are TGTGCCAGCAGTTTACAGGCAATCCGTAGCAATCAGCCCCAGCATTTT. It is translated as CASSLQAIRSNQPQHF.

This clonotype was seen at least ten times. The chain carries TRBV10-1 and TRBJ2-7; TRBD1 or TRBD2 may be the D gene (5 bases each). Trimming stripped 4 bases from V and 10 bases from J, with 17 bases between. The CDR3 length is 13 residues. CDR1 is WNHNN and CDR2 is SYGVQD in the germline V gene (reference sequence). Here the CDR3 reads CASSGDRGDRQYF. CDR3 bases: TGCGCCAGCAGTGGGGACCGGGGTGACAGACAGTACTTC.

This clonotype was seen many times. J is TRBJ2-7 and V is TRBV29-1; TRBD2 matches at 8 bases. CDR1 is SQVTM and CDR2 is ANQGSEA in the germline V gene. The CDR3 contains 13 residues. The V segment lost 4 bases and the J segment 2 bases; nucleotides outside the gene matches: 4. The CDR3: CSVAGGRPYEQYF. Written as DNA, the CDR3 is TGCAGCGTTGCTGGCGGGAGGCCCTACGAGCAGTACTTC.

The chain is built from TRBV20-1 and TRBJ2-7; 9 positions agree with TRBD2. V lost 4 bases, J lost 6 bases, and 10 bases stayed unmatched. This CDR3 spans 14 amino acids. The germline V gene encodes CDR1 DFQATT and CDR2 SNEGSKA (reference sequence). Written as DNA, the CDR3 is TGCAGTGCTACCCAACTAGCGGGTCAGTTCGAGCAGTACTTC. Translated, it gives CSATQLAGQFEQYF.

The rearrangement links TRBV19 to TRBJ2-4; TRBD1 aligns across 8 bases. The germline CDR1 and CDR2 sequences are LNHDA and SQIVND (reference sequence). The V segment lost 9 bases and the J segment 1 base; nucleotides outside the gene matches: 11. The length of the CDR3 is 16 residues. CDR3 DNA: TGTGCCAGCTGGCCCCTCAGGGGGCTCGCCAAAAACATTCAGTACTTC. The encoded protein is CASWPLRGLAKNIQYF.

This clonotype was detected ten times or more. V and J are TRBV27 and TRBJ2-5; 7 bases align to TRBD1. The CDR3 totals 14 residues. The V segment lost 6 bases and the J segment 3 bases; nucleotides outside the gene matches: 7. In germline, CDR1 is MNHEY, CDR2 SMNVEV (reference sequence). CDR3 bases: TGTGCCAGCAGCCAGACCGGGACAGAAGAGACCCAGTACTTC. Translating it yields CASSQTGTEETQYF.

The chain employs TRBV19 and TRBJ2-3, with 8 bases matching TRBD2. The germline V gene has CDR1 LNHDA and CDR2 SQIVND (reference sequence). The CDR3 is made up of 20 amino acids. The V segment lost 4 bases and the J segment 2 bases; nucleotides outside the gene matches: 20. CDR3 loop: CASSRGTRPKWAGATDTQYF. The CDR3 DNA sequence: TGTGCCAGTAGTAGGGGGACTAGGCCCAAGTGGGCGGGAGCCACAGATACGCAGTATTTT. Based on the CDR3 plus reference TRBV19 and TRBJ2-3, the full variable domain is DGGITQSPKYLFRKEGQNVTLSCEQNLNHDAMYWYRQDPGQGLRLIYYSQIVNDFQKGDIAEGYSVSREKKESFPLTVTSAQKNPTAFYLCASSRGTRPKWAGATDTQYFGPGTRLTVL.

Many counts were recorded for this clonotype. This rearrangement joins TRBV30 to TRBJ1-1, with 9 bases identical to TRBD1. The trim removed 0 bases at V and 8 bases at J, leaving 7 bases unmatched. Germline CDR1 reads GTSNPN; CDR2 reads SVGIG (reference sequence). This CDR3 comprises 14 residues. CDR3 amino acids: CAWSVARQGGEAFF. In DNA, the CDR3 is TGTGCCTGGAGTGTAGCCCGACAGGGGGGAGAAGCTTTCTTT.

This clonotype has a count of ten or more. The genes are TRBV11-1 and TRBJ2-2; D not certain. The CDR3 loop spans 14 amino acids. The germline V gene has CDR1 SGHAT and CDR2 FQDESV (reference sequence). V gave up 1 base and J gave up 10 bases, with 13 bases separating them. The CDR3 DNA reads TGTGCCAGCAGCTTAGTACCGAGTCAGGAGGAGCTGTTTTTT. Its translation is CASSLVPSQEELFF.

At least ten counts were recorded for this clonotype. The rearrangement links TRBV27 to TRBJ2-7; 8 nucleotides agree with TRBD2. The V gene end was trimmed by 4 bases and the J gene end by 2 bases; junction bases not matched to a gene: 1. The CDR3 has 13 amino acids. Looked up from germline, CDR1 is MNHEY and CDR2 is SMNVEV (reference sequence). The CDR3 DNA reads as TGTGCCAGCAGTTCGGGGGGGACCTACGAGCAGTACTTC. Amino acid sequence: CASSSGGTYEQYF.

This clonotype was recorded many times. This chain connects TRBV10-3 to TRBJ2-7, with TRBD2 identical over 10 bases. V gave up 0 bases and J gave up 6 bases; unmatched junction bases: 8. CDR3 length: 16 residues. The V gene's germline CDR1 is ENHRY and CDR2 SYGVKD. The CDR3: CAISESVAGGLIEQYF. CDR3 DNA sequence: TGTGCCATCAGTGAGTCGGTAGCGGGAGGCCTGATCGAGCAGTACTTC.

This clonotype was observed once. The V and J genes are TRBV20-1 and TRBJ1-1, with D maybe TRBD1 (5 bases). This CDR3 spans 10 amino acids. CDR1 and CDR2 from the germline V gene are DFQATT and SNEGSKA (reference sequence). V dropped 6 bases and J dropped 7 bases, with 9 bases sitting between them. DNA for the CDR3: TGCAGTGCCGCTGACAGTGAAGCTTTCTTT. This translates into CSAADSEAFF.